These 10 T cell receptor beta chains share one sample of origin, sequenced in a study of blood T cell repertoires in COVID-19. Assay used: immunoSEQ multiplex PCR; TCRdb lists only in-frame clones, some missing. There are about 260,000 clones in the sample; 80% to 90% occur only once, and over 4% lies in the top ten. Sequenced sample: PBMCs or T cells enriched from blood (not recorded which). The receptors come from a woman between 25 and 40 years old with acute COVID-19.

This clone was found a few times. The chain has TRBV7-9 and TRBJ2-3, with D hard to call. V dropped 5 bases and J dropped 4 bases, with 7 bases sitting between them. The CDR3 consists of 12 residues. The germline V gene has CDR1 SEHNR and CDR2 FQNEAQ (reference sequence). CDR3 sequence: CASSPASDTQYF. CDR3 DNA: TGTGCCAGCAGCCCTGCGTCAGATACGCAGTATTTT.

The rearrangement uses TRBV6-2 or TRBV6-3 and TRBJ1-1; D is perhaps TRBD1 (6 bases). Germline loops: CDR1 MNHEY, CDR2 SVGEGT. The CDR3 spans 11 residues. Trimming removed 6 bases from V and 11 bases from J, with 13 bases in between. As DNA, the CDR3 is TGTGCCAGCAGCTCCGGGACACGGGCTTTCTTT. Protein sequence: CASSSGTRAFF.

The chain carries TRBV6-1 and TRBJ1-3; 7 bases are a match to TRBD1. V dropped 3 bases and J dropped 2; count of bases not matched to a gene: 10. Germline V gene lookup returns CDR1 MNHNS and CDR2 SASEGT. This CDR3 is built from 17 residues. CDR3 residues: CASSDSYGTVTGNTIYF. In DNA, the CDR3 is TGTGCCAGCAGTGATTCATACGGGACAGTCACTGGAAACACCATATATTTT.

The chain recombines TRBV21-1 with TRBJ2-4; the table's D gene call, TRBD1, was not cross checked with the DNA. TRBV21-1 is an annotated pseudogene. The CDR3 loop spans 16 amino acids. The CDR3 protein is CASSIQPRVAKNIQYF. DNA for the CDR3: TGTGCCAGCAGCATACAACCCAGGGTAGCCAAAAACATTCAGTACTTC.

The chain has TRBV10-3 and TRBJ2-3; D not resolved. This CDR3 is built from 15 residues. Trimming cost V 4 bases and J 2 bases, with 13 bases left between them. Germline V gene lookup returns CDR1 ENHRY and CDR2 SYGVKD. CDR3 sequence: CAISGAQPSTDTQYF. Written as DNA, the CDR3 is TGTGCCATCAGTGGGGCCCAACCATCCACAGATACGCAGTATTTT.

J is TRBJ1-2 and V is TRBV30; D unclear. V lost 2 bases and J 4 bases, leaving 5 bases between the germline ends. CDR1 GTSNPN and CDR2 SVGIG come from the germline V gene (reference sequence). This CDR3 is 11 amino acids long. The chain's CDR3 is CAWSNSYGYTF. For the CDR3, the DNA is TGTGCCTGGAGTAACAGCTATGGCTACACCTTC.

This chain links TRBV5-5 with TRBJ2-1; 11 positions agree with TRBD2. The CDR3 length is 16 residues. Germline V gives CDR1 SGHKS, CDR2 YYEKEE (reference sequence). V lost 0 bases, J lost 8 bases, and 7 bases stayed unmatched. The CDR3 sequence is CASSLVLAGGIDEQFF. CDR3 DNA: TGTGCCAGCAGCTTGGTCCTAGCGGGAGGTATAGATGAGCAGTTCTTC.

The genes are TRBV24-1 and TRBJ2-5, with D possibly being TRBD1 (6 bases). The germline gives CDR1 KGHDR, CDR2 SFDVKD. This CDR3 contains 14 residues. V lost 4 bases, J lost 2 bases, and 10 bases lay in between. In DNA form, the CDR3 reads TGTGCCACCAGTGACCGAGGACAGCAAGAGACCCAGTACTTC. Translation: CATSDRGQQETQYF.

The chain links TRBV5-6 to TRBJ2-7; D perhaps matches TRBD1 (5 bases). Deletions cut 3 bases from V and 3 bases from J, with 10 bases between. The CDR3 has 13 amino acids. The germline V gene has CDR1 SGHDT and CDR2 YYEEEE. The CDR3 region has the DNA TGTGCCAGCAGCTATTCAGGGAACTACGAGCAGTACTTC. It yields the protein CASSYSGNYEQYF. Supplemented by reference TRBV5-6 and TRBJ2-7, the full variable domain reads DAGVTQSPTHLIKTRGQQVTLRCSPKSGHDTVSWYQQALGQGPQFIFQYYEEEERQRGNFPDRFSGHQFPNYSSELNVNALLLGDSALYLCASSYSGNYEQYFGPGTRLTVT.

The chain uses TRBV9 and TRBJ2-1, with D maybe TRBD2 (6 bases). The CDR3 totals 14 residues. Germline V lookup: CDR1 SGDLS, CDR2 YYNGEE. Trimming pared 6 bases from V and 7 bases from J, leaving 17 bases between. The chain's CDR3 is CASTAGTPKNEQFF. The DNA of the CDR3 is TGTGCCAGCACCGCTGGGACTCCAAAAAATGAGCAGTTCTTC.